The entry that follows covers one TCR beta chain sequence. Its target is not known. This entry is derived from a study of T cell responses to AZD1222 COVID-19 vaccine. The study's findings and limits: CD4 TCRs linked to vaccination spanned spike, dominating at 160-218 and 743-854. Seropositive at baseline were only a handful of AZD1222 recipients.

The V and J ends lost 3 bases and 1 base, in that order; junction bases with no gene match: 5. CDR3 length: 15 amino acids. CDR1 and CDR2 (germline): LNHDA, SQIVND (reference sequence). Data came from immunoSEQ multiplex PCR; TCRdb stores just in-frame clones and leaves some out. The table lists roughly 180,000 clones, about 89% of them singletons. This TCR derives from an adult who received the AZD1222 COVID-19 vaccine. The material was peripheral blood, obtained 28 days after the second AZD1222 dose. The rearrangement links TRBV19 to TRBJ2-5; TRBD2 aligns across 7 bases. CDR3 region: CASSMGGTVQETQYF. CDR3 DNA sequence: TGTGCCAGTAGTATGGGAGGGACGGTCCAAGAGACCCAGTACTTC.